Given below is one T cell receptor beta chain in context. This clonotype has more than one count but fewer than ten. This clone's antigen is unknown. Base quality data are lacking; no much larger clone is found one base away. The record originates from a study of T cells in Graves' hyperthyroidism and ophthalmopathy (dated by TCRdb to about 2019). About the study as a whole: Peripheral blood was sampled at the time of initial diagnosis, prior to any treatment. To identify distinguishing TCR V-J signatures, a discovery cohort of some 100 patients was used, comprising 43 with Graves' ophthalmopathy and some 60 with stable Graves' hyperthyroidism. Whether ophthalmopathy could be predicted prospectively was tested in an independent validation cohort made up of 18 hyperthyroidism patients plus 17 patients who later progressed to ophthalmopathy. For training and testing, the 100 or so patients in the discovery cohort were randomly divided in a 7:3 ratio. The study also compared thyroid tissue and blood T-cell repertoires from a handful of Graves' hyperthyroidism patients. Once sampling was done, hyperthyroidism patients were given methimazole at a starting dose of 30 mg daily, whereas ophthalmopathy patients were given high-dose intravenous methylprednisolone. TCR Vbeta CDR3 sequencing of some 140 peripheral blood samples (around 45 ophthalmopathy, about 80 hyperthyroidism and some 17 progressor patients) is reported in the paper. Study-wide conclusions, independent of this receptor: Blood samples also contained most of the expanded thyroid clonotypes (frequency above 0.001), which suggests that blood repertoires may reflect thyroid immune responses. Sample size was not statistically predetermined, and investigators were not blinded to group allocation. In cross-validation, a model built on a 13 V-J signature told ophthalmopathy apart from stable hyperthyroidism with about 90% sensitivity and about 81% specificity, and in testing the same model reached 80%/75%. In validation, progression to ophthalmopathy was predicted by the model with nearly 71% sensitivity and approximately 78% specificity, a median of approximately 6.5 months before onset.

Ophthalmopathy patients had moderately to severely active disease, Clinical Activity Score of at least 3, NOSPECS grade of at least 4, and duration under 3 months. Any patient with an uncontrolled infection, another autoimmune disease, pregnancy or lactation was excluded. Clinical symptoms, serum thyroxine and TRAb, thyroid ultrasound, and orbital computed tomography formed the basis for the diagnoses. Ficoll-Paque density gradient centrifugation was used to isolate PBMCs from 8 to 10 ml of fresh peripheral blood. Total RNA was extracted using Trizol reagent, and RNA quality was assessed on an Agilent 2100 Bioanalyzer. The germline V gene yields SGHTA for CDR1 and FQGTGA for CDR2. The CDR3 spans 15 residues, from the cysteine through the phenylalanine. The retained sequence is limited to the CDR3, 45 bases, with the frame set at the first base. The V and J ends are trimmed by 5 bases and 4 bases, leaving 14 bases between them.

The TCR beta CDR3 regions were amplified from RNA transcripts. For the first round of RT-PCR on the TCR CDR3, the HTBI primer set was used together with the Qiagen OneStep RT-PCR kit. Libraries were constructed in a second round of multiplex PCR, after which size selection and purification were carried out. Libraries were sequenced paired-end with 100 bp reads on an Illumina HiSeq2000. Regarding the original processing steps: Raw data were processed with SOAPnuke, discarding reads with adapters, uncalled bases, mean Phred below 15, or no exact constant-primer or identifier match. COPE v1.2.5 was used to merge high-quality paired reads, and clonotypes were defined as unique nucleotide sequences. MiTCR v1.1 was used to align the clonotypes against IMGT TRBV, TRBD and TRBJ reference segments. Analysis was restricted to V-J combinations with a frequency above 0.0001, which covered 99.2% of repertoires. A TCS score was defined as the ratio of F50 (clonal expansion) to E x V (chaos), with BLOSUM62-based TCRdist applied between CDR3 peptides within each V-J. Welch's t-statistics and random forest reduced just over 500 V-J features to roughly 13, which were used in a naive Bayes classifier (R e1071). TCRdb reprocessed the public reads (quality trimming at Q25 with fastp, clone calling with MiXCR) and kept in-frame beta chains. Duplicate CDR3 protein sequences are folded into a single record with the most common DNA and genes. TCRdb, rather than the study authors, made the V and J calls. The sample has approximately 250,000 distinct CDR3 sequences on record, almost 25% of them singletons. The leading ten clones occupy approximately 35% of the sample.

This clonotype originated in a middle-aged woman with Graves' ophthalmopathy. The sequenced sample was blood. Recombination joined TRBV7-3 with TRBJ2-2, with the identity of the D gene unclear. For the CDR3, the sequence is CASSPGLRSTGELFF. The DNA reads as follows: TGTGCCAGCAGCCCCGGTCTTAGAAGCACCGGGGAGCTGTTTTTT.